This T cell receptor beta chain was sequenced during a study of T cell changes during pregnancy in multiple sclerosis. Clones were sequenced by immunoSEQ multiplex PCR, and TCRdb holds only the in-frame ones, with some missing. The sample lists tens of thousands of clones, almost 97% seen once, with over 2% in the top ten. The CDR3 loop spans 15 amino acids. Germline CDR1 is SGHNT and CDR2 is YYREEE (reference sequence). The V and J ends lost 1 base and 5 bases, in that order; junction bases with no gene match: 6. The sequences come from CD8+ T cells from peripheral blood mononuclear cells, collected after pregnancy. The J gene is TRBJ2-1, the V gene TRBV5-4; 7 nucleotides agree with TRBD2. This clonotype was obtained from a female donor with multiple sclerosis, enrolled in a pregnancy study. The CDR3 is CASSLRLAENNEQFF. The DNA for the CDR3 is TGTGCCAGCAGCTTGAGGCTAGCGGAAAACAATGAGCAGTTCTTC.